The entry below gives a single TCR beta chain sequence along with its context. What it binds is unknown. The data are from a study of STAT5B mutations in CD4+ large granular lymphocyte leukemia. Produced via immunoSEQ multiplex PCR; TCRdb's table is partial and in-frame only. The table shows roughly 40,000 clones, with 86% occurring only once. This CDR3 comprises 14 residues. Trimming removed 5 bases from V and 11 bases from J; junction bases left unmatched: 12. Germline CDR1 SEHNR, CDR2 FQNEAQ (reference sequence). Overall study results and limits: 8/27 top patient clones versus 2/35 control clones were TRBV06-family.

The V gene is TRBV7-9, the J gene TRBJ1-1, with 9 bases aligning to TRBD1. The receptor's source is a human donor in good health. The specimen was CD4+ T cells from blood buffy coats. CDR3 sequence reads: CASSVLTGGVLAFF. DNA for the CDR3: TGTGCCAGCAGCGTATTGACAGGGGGAGTTTTGGCTTTCTTT.